The source of this T cell receptor beta chain is a study of blood T cell repertoires in COVID-19. This table comes from immunoSEQ multiplex PCR, and its TCRdb copy is limited to in-frame clones, with some not included. The data contain roughly 190,000 clones, approximately 80% of them singletons. The V gene's germline CDR1 is SGHTA and CDR2 FQGNSA. The CDR3 loop spans 15 amino acids. The V and J ends lost 1 base and 4 bases, in that order; junction bases with no gene match: 4. Participant-given clinical history determined each cohort assignment. The source of this sequence is a man between 35 and 55 years old who had recovered from COVID-19. Sequenced material: PBMCs or T cells enriched from blood (not recorded which). The chain uses TRBV7-2 and TRBJ2-1, with 7 bases identical to TRBD1. This CDR3 is CASSLGGQVYNEQFF. In nucleotides, the CDR3 is TGTGCCAGCAGCTTAGGAGGACAGGTGTACAATGAGCAGTTCTTC.